The clone carrying this TCR beta chain was counted between two and nine times. This specimen comes from a study of cytomegalovirus exposure and HLA in healthy donors. In the PCR, 60 Vbeta and 13 Jbeta primers were used. Profiling relied on immunoSEQ multiplex PCR, and the TCRdb table lists in-frame clones only, not all of them. The sample lists more than 150,000 clones, about 90% occurring once. The clonotype originates from a girl under three years old in good health and CMV-seronegative. Material: PBMCs.

The CDR3 coding sequence is TGTGCCAGCAGCATTCTGGACAGGGGGAGAGGGGAGCTGTTTTTT. Amino acids: CASSILDRGRGELFF. This chain connects TRBV9 to TRBJ2-2, with 10 bases identical to TRBD1. Germline lookup yields CDR1 SGDLS and CDR2 YYNGEE. The CDR3 length is 15 residues. V trimming: 4 bases; J trimming: 8 bases; junction bases outside the gene matches: 8.